The rows below give T cell receptor beta chains drawn from one sample of a study of technical replicates of blood from a few donors. Produced via immunoSEQ multiplex PCR; TCRdb's table is partial and in-frame only. The sample includes approximately 70,000 clones, about 97% of them seen just once. Sequencing was performed on T cells isolated from PBMCs. The source of these receptors is a human donor in good health. Both conserved end residues are part of each CDR3. The D gene is left open where the match is weak. The size of a clone is reported for some rows only, either as once, few or many, or as a class for expanded clones.

v_gene	abundance	j_gene	d_gene	CDR3aa
TRBV6-4	-	TRBJ1-5	TRBD1	CASRPRDREDPQPQHF
TRBV2	few	TRBJ2-3	-	CASSGPYTDTQYF
TRBV2	once	TRBJ1-1	-	CASSAIPGYGEAFF
TRBV25-1	-	TRBJ2-6	TRBD1	CAISGGQGFSGANVLTF
TRBV9	-	TRBJ2-7	-	CASSGAGAEYEQYF
TRBV19	-	TRBJ2-1	TRBD2	CASSTHRDYSIYNEQFF
TRBV2	-	TRBJ2-3	TRBD2	CARGLANTDTQYF
TRBV6-6	-	TRBJ2-7	-	CASSQLVYEQYF
TRBV9	-	TRBJ1-1	-	CASSISNRENTEAFF
TRBV13	few	TRBJ2-1	TRBD2	CASSNRLAGNEQFF